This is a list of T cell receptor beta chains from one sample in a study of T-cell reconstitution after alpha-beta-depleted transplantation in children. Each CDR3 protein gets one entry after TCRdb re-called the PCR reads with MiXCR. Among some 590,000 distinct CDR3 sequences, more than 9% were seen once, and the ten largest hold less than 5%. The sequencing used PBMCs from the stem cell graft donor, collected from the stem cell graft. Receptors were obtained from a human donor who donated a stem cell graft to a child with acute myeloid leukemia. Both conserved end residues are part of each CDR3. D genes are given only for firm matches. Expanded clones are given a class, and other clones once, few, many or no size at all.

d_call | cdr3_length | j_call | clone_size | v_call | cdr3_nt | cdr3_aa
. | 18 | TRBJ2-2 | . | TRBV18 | TGTGCCAGCTCACTGTATCAAGTCAGGGAACGGAACACCGGGGAGCTGTTTTTT | CASSLYQVRERNTGELFF
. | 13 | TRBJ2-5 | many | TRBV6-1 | TGTGCCAGCAGTCGATCTAGGAGAGAGACCCAGTACTTC | CASSRSRRETQYF
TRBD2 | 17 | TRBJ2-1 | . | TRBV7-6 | TGTGCCAGCAGCCGCCGACTAGCGGGTGTCTCCTACAATGAGCAGTTCTTC | CASSRRLAGVSYNEQFF
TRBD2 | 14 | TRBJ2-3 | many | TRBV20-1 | TGCAGTGCTCCACTAGCGGATGCCACGTTCACGCAGTATTTT | CSAPLADATFTQYF
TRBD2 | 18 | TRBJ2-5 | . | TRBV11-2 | TGTGCCAGCAGCTTCGGACTAGCGGGAGGGAAAAGTCAAGAGACCCAGTACTTC | CASSFGLAGGKSQETQYF
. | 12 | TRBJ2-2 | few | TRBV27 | TGTGCCAGTCACAGAAACACCGGGGAGCTGTTTTTT | CASHRNTGELFF
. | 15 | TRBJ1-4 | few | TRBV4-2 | TGCGCCAGCAGCCGTAACCGGGACCTTAATGAAAAACTGTTTTTT | CASSRNRDLNEKLFF
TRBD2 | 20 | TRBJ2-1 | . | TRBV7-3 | TGTGCCAGCAGCTCCCCCCAACGGACTAGCGGGAGGGCCTGGAGGAATGAGCAGTTCTTC | CASSSPQRTSGRAWRNEQFF
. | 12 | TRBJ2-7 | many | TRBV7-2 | TGCGCCAGCAGCTCCGGGATCTACGAGCAGTACTTC | CASSSGIYEQYF
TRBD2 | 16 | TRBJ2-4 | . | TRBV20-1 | TGCAGTGCTAGAAGCACTAGCGAGCTAGCCAAAAACATTCAGTACTTC | CSARSTSELAKNIQYF
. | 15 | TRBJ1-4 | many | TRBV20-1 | TGCAGTGCTAGAGGTCAGGTTGCAACTAATGAAAAACTGTTTTTT | CSARGQVATNEKLFF
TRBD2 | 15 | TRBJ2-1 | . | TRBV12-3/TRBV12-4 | TGTGCCAGCAGCCCGTTAGGACTAGCGCGCAATGAGCAGTTCTTC | CASSPLGLARNEQFF
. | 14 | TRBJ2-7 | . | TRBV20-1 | TGCAGTGCTAGAGATCGACTAGAAGCCTACGAGCAGTACTTC | CSARDRLEAYEQYF
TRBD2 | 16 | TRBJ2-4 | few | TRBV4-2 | TGTGCCAGCAGCCCGAGCCGACTAGCCGGAAAAAACATTCAGTACTTC | CASSPSRLAGKNIQYF
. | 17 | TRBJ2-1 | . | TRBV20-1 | TGCAGTGCTAGAGAGTATTCCGGGGCGAGCTCCTACAATGAGCAGTTCTTC | CSAREYSGASSYNEQFF
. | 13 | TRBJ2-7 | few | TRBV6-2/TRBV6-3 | TGTGCCAGCACTCTGACGGAATCCTACGAGCAGTACTTC | CASTLTESYEQYF
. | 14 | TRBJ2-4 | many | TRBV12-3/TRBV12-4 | TGTGCCAGCAAGGAAAGCGCGAATTCGGACATTCAGTACTTC | CASKESANSDIQYF
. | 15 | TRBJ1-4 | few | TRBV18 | TGTGCCAGCTCACCTTTGGACGGTCGGAATGAAAAACTGTTTTTT | CASSPLDGRNEKLFF
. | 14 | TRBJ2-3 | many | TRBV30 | TGTGCCTGGAGTGTAGGGGCTAGCACAGATACGCAGTATTTT | CAWSVGASTDTQYF
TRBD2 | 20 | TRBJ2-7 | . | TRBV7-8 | TGTGCCAGCAGCTTAGCGACGGGGCTAGCGGGGCTTCTGAGCTCCTACGAGCAGTACTTC | CASSLATGLAGLLSSYEQYF
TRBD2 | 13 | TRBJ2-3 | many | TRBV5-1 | TGCGCCAGCAGCACCGGGACTAGCGGGTCCCCAAATTTT | CASSTGTSGSPNF
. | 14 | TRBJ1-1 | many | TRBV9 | TGTGCCAGCAGCGTAGCCGAGAGGAACACTGAAGCTTTCTTT | CASSVAERNTEAFF
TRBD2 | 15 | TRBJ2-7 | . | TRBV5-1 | TGCGCCAGCAGCTCGGGACTAGCAAAGACCTACGAGCAGTACTTC | CASSSGLAKTYEQYF
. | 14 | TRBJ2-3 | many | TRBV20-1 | TGCAGTGCTAGTCTCCTAGAAAGCACAGATACGCAGTATTTT | CSASLLESTDTQYF
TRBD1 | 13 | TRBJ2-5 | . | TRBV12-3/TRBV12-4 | TGTGCCAGCAGTACGACAGGGCGTGAGACCCAGTACTTC | CASSTTGRETQYF
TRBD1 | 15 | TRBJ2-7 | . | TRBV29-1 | TGCAGCGTTATACCACCGGGACAGACTTACTACGAGCAGTACTTC | CSVIPPGQTYYEQYF
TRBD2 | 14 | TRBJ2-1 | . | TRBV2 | TGTGCCAGCAAGGGCGGGAGGGCCTCCAATGAGCAGTTCTTC | CASKGGRASNEQFF
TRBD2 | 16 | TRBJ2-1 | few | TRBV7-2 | TGTGCCAGCAGCTCGCGACTAGCGGGAGTCTCCAATGAGCAGTTCTTC | CASSSRLAGVSNEQFF
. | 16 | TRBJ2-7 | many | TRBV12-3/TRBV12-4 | TGTGCCAGCAGTCCCTTTTTGGGCAGGGGTACCTACGAGCAGTACTTC | CASSPFLGRGTYEQYF
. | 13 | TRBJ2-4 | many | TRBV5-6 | TGTGCCAGCAGCTTGGTTGGGGCTAGCATTCAGTACTTC | CASSLVGASIQYF
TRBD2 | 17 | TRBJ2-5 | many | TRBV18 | TGTGCCAGCTCACCACGGGCTAGCGGGAGTCTCCAAGAGACCCAGTACTTC | CASSPRASGSLQETQYF
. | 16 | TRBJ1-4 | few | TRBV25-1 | TGTGCCAGCGGAACCGACTACAGGGCAACTAATGAAAAACTGTTTTTT | CASGTDYRATNEKLFF
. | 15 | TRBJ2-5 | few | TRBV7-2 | TGTGCCAGCAGCTTAGAGGTTTCGGGAGAAGAGACCCAGTACTTC | CASSLEVSGEETQYF
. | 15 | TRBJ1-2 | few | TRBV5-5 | TGTGCCAGCAGCTGGGGAGGACAGCCACGGAATGGCTACACCTTC | CASSWGGQPRNGYTF
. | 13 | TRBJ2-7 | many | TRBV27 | TGTGCCAGCAGTTCGACCACCGCTTACGAGCAGTACTTC | CASSSTTAYEQYF
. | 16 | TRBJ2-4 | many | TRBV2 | TGTGCCAGCAGTCGGAGCCCGTCCGAGTCCAAAAACATTCAGTACTTC | CASSRSPSESKNIQYF
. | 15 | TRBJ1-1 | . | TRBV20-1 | TGCAGTGCTAGCCCGAGGACAGTCACCAACACTGAAGCTTTCTTT | CSASPRTVTNTEAFF
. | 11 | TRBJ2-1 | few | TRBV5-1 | TGCGCCAGCAGCGTGGCGGGAGAGCAGTTCTTC | CASSVAGEQFF
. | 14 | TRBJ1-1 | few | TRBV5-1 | TGCGCCAGCAGCCTGCAGGCAGGGAGCACTGAAGCTTTCTTT | CASSLQAGSTEAFF
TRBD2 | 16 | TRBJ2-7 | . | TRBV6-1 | TGTGCCAGCAGGCCGACTAGCGGGAGGGAGTTGAAGGAGCAGTACTTC | CASRPTSGRELKEQYF